The TCR beta chain under discussion was sequenced for a study of T-cell memory formation after mild COVID-19. Study summary: The TCR clusters were mostly specific to one donor. Regarding the study as a whole: A second wave expanding day 15 to 37 was CD4+-biased; contracting clones were balanced. Pre-infection memory held some responding clones, suggesting pre-existing cross-reactive T cells responded.

Germline V gene lookup returns CDR1 LNHDA and CDR2 SQIVND (reference sequence). The ends lost 10 bases at V and 6 bases at J; junction bases unmatched: 9. This CDR3 comprises 13 residues. It was 5'RACE with constant-segment primers that produced the TCR alpha and TCR beta cDNA libraries, which carried sample barcodes and UMIs. TCRdb itself ran the 5' RACE reads through MiXCR, one entry per CDR3 protein. This repertoire shows a few hundred thousand distinct CDR3 sequences, about 16% found once; its top ten account for 20% to 25%. There are a few counts of this clonotype. Its antigen is as yet unknown. The receptor's source is a man aged 18 to 29 who had mild COVID-19 (a few samples of this study predate the infection). Cell type and time point are not known. The sequenced material came from PBMCs or a T cell subset sorted from them (not recorded which). The rearrangement uses TRBV19 and TRBJ2-4, with 7 bases lining up with TRBD1. The CDR3 nucleotides read TGTGCCACCGGTGAACAGGGGTCAAACATTCAGTACTTC. It is translated as CATGEQGSNIQYF. The complete variable domain, with remaining parts taken from reference TRBV19 and TRBJ2-4, reads DGGITQSPKYLFRKEGQNVTLSCEQNLNHDAMYWYRQDPGQGLRLIYYSQIVNDFQKGDIAEGYSVSREKKESFPLTVTSAQKNPTAFYLCATGEQGSNIQYFGAGTRLSVL.